This T cell receptor (beta chain) was observed in a study of blood T cell repertoires in COVID-19. Study information: The origin of the acute and convalescent COVID-19 samples was the United States, Italy and Spain. Sample material is recorded as cDNA or gDNA derived from T cells, B-cell-depleted T cells, or PBMCs.

Original data processing: Cell counts per sample came from amplifying reference gene primers. The data were produced by immunoSEQ multiplex PCR, yet TCRdb's version contains in-frame clones alone and is incomplete. V, J and clone size reflect that table, while D and trimming were determined from the DNA. The sample has approximately 250,000 clones; about 83% are singletons. Sequenced input: peripheral blood. This receptor was taken from a woman aged 40 to 50 who had recovered from COVID-19.

The chain's CDR3 is CASSQVMGEKLFF. Written as DNA, the CDR3 is TGTGCCAGCAGCCAAGTAATGGGCGAAAAACTGTTTTTT. This rearrangement joins TRBV3-1 (or the pseudogene TRBV3-2) to TRBJ1-4, with unresolved D. The length of the CDR3 is 13 residues. V was pared by 1 base and J by 8 bases, with 8 bases between. Germline lookup yields CDR1 LGHDT and CDR2 YNNKEL (reference sequence).